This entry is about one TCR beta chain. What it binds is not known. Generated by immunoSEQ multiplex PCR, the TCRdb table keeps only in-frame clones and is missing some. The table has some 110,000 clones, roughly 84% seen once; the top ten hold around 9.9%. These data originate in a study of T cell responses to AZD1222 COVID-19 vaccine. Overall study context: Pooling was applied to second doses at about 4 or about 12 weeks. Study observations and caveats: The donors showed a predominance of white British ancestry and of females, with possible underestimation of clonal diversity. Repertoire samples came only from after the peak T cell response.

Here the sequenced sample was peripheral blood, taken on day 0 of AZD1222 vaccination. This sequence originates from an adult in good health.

CDR3 loop: CASSDGAGPFYQPQHF. CDR3 coding DNA: TGTGCCAGCAGTGACGGAGCAGGGCCATTTTATCAGCCCCAGCATTTT. The rearrangement links TRBV2 to TRBJ1-5; weak D call: TRBD1 (5 bases). Germline V gene lookup returns CDR1 SNHLY and CDR2 FYNNEI. The CDR3 is made up of 16 amino acids. The V and J ends lost 3 bases and 5 bases respectively, with 17 bases between them.